Following are 18 T cell receptor beta chains from one sample sequenced in a study of shared T cell receptors in the human thymus. Data came from immunoSEQ multiplex PCR; TCRdb stores just in-frame clones and leaves some out. This repertoire shows about 380,000 clones, roughly 94% found once; its top ten account for approximately 0.02%. Specimen: thymocytes. The origin of the receptors is a human donor.

The chain uses TRBV6-5 and TRBJ2-3; 11 nucleotides match TRBD2. This CDR3 is 14 amino acids long. The J segment lost 6 bases and the V segment lost 10 bases, leaving 9 bases of the junction unmatched. CDR1 MNHEY and CDR2 SVGAGI come from the germline V gene. CDR3 nucleotide sequence: TGTGCCACCGGGACTAGCGGAAAGGGGGATACGCAGTATTTT. It yields the protein CATGTSGKGDTQYF.

The chain is built from TRBV28 and TRBJ2-1; the D gene is possibly TRBD2 (6 bases). The CDR3 has 14 residues. Germline-derived CDR1 and CDR2 are MDHEN and SYDVKM. Trimming removed 5 bases from V and 5 bases from J, with 13 bases in between. The CDR3 spells CASSPGLWHNEQFF. The CDR3, as DNA: TGTGCCAGCAGTCCGGGACTTTGGCACAATGAGCAGTTCTTC. The full variable domain, with the rest looked up from reference TRBV28 and TRBJ2-1, is DVKVTQSSRYLVKRTGEKVFLECVQDMDHENMFWYRQDPGLGLRLIYFSYDVKMKEKGDIPEGYSVSREKKERFSLILESASTNQTSMYLCASSPGLWHNEQFFGPGTRLTVL.

The rearrangement uses TRBV18 and TRBJ2-1; D might be TRBD2 (6 bases). Germline V gene lookup returns CDR1 KGHSH and CDR2 LQKENI. The V gene lost 2 bases and the J gene lost 8 bases, with 22 bases spanning the gap. The CDR3 contains 17 residues. The CDR3 region has the DNA TGTGCCAGCTCACCAACAAATCTGAGAAAGGAGGGGTATGAGCAGTTCTTC. This codes for CASSPTNLRKEGYEQFF.

The V call is TRBV28, the J call TRBJ2-7; TRBD1 or TRBD2 may be the D gene (5 bases each). Germline V lookup: CDR1 MDHEN, CDR2 SYDVKM. The V end was cut by 10 bases, the J end by 5 bases, with 18 bases between. The CDR3 has 13 amino acids. The CDR3 sequence is CATTTRGADEQYF. The CDR3 DNA reads TGTGCCACCACTACTAGGGGCGCGGACGAGCAGTACTTC.

The chain employs TRBV27 and TRBJ2-5; D is uncertain. The CDR3 is 12 amino acids. Trimming cost V 5 bases and J 2 bases, with 6 bases left between them. CDR1 MNHEY and CDR2 SMNVEV come from the germline V gene (reference sequence). The CDR3 is CASSPNQETQYF. CDR3 coding DNA: TGTGCCAGCAGTCCCAATCAAGAGACCCAGTACTTC.

J is TRBJ2-7 and V is TRBV25-1, with 7 bases lining up with TRBD2. The CDR3 totals 12 residues. CDR1 MGHDK and CDR2 SYGVNS come from the germline V gene. The J segment lost 6 bases and the V segment lost 1 base, leaving 0 bases of the junction unmatched. CDR3 amino acids: CASSEWEGEQYF. In nucleotides, the CDR3 is TGTGCCAGCAGTGAATGGGAGGGCGAGCAGTACTTC.

This chain connects TRBV27 to TRBJ2-5; TRBD2 aligns across 8 bases. This CDR3 is 15 amino acids long. J was trimmed by 4 bases and V by 4 bases; bases with no gene match: 8. Looked up from germline, CDR1 is MNHEY and CDR2 is SMNVEV (reference sequence). The CDR3 is CASSSRGLEGETQYF. The CDR3 DNA follows: TGTGCCAGCAGTTCCCGGGGACTAGAGGGAGAGACCCAGTACTTC.

The genes are TRBV28 and TRBJ1-2; 10 nucleotides match TRBD1. V shed 8 bases, J shed 1 base, and the junction held 10 bases outside the gene matches. Germline V CDR1 and CDR2: MDHEN, SYDVKM. The CDR3 has 16 amino acids. The CDR3 DNA sequence: TGTGCCAGCTGGGACCCGGGACAGGGGATTAACTATGGCTACACCTTC. It specifies CASWDPGQGINYGYTF.

V gene TRBV4-2 combines with J gene TRBJ2-5, with TRBD2 identical over 10 bases. The CDR3 extends over 14 amino acids. Germline V gene sequence: CDR1 LGHNA, CDR2 YNFKEQ. V dropped 4 bases and J dropped 5; count of bases not matched to a gene: 4. This chain's CDR3 is CASSRLAGDETQYF. The CDR3 region has the DNA TGTGCCAGCAGCCGACTAGCGGGTGATGAGACCCAGTACTTC.

This sequence joins TRBV18 and TRBJ2-5; the D gene is possibly TRBD1 (5 bases). Between the trimmed V and J ends, which lost 3 bases and 3 bases, there was a span of 11 bases. The CDR3 runs to 14 residues. Germline lookup yields CDR1 KGHSH and CDR2 LQKENI. CDR3 sequence (DNA): TGTGCCAGCTCACCCCTAGAGACAGAAGAGACCCAGTACTTC. Its translation: CASSPLETEETQYF.

This sequence joins TRBV15 and TRBJ2-7; TRBD2 matches at 8 bases. J lost 6 bases, V lost 2 bases, and 27 bases had no gene match. CDR3 length equals 21 residues. Germline loops: CDR1 LNHNV, CDR2 YYDKDF (reference sequence). The CDR3 region has the DNA TGTGCCACCAGCAGATCCTGGGGGGCTCAGTCCGGGACTAGGCCTTGGTTCGAGCAGTACTTC. Protein sequence: CATSRSWGAQSGTRPWFEQYF.

The rearrangement uses TRBV7-2 and TRBJ2-7, with 7 nucleotides matching TRBD2. This CDR3 is 15 amino acids long. CDR1 is SGHTA and CDR2 is FQGNSA in the germline V gene. The J segment lost 2 bases and the V segment lost 4 bases, leaving 8 bases of the junction unmatched. The CDR3 DNA follows: TGTGCCAGCAGCTACCCTCGGGGGAGGGCCTACGAGCAGTACTTC. Protein: CASSYPRGRAYEQYF. The variable domain in full, with the rest retrieved from reference TRBV7-2 and TRBJ2-7, is GAGVSQSPSNKVTEKGKDVELRCDPISGHTALYWYRQSLGQGLEFLIYFQGNSAPDKSGLPSDRFSAERTGGSVSTLTIQRTQQEDSAVYLCASSYPRGRAYEQYFGPGTRLTVT.

V and J are TRBV7-8 and TRBJ1-3; 10 nucleotides agree with TRBD1. The CDR3 is made up of 18 amino acids. Losses at the gene ends were 3 bases for V and 3 bases for J; bases not matched to a gene: 11. Germline assignment: CDR1 SGHVS and CDR2 FQNEAQ. The CDR3 is CASSFRRDRGSHGNTIYF. The CDR3 DNA follows: TGTGCCAGCAGCTTTAGGCGGGACAGGGGTTCTCATGGAAACACCATATATTTT.

The genes are TRBV6-5 and TRBJ2-4; D not certain. The V end was cut by 0 bases, the J end by 4 bases, with 10 bases between. CDR1 is MNHEY, CDR2 SVGAGI, per germline. This CDR3 has 15 residues. Here the CDR3 reads CASSYSGRVKNIQYF. As DNA, the CDR3 is TGTGCCAGCAGTTACTCGGGAAGAGTTAAAAACATTCAGTACTTC.

The chain joins TRBV5-1 to TRBJ2-1, with 10 nucleotides matching TRBD1. Germline V gene lookup returns CDR1 SGHRS and CDR2 YFSETQ. The CDR3 consists of 18 residues. Germline trimming cut 2 bases from V and 1 base from J; bases unmatched to any gene: 9. CDR3 in amino acids: CASSFHRQGARSYNEQFF. The CDR3 DNA reads as TGCGCCAGCAGCTTTCACCGACAGGGGGCACGGTCCTACAATGAGCAGTTCTTC.

The V call is TRBV14, the J call TRBJ1-1, with D unclear. The CDR3 length is 18 residues. With 0 bases removed from V and 5 bases from J, the gap between germline ends came to 22 bases. Germline CDR1 and CDR2: SGHDN and FVKESK. CDR3 coding DNA: TGTGCCAGCAGCCAAGATTTCATCTCAGGTTCCACGGGGACTGAAGCTTTCTTT. Protein product: CASSQDFISGSTGTEAFF.

The chain joins TRBV11-2 to TRBJ1-2; perhaps TRBD1 as D (5 bases). CDR1 and CDR2 from the germline V gene are SGHAT and FQNNGV. The CDR3 consists of 14 residues. Between the trimmed V and J ends, which lost 4 bases and 8 bases, there was a span of 17 bases. The CDR3 DNA reads TGTGCCAGCAGCTCCCGGGGAAACGGGGCGGGCTACACCTTC. Translating gives CASSSRGNGAGYTF.

V gene TRBV7-2 combines with J gene TRBJ2-7, with D hard to call. Trimming took 1 base from V and 0 from J, leaving 10 bases between them. This CDR3 region has 15 residues. Germline V gene data show CDR1 as SGHTA and CDR2 as FQGNSA. CDR3 residues: CASSLVGQNSYEQYF. The CDR3 DNA follows: TGTGCCAGCAGCTTAGTTGGCCAGAACTCCTACGAGCAGTACTTC.